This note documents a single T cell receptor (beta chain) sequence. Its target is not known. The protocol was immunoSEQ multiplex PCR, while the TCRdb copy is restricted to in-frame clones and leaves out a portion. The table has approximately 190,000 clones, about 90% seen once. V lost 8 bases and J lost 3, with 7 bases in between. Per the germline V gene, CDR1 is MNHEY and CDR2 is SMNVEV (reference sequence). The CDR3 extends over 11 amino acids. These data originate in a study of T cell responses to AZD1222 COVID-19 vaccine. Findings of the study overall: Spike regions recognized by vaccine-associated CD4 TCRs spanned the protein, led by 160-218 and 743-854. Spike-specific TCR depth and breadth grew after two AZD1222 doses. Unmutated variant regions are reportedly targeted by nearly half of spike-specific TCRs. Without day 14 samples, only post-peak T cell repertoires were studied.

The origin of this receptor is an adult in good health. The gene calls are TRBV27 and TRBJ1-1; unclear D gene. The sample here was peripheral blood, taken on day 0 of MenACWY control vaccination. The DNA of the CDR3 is TGTGCCAGCCGAAGTTACACTGAAGCTTTCTTT. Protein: CASRSYTEAFF.